The clone carrying this T cell receptor beta chain was picked up a small number of times. The antigen is not known. V was cut by 3 bases and J by 4 bases, with 3 bases left in between. This CDR3 has 12 amino acids. Germline V gene lookup returns CDR1 KGHDR and CDR2 SFDVKD. This sample was taken from a study of early T cells in non-severe SARS-CoV-2 infection. Study-level information: Chains were unpaired, as sequencing was done on bulk RNA from unsorted whole blood. Study-wide results and caveats: The VDJdb matching leaned toward anti-spike CD8 responses and overlooked private and CD4 specificities.

Unique molecular identifiers were added to individual cDNA molecules. One entry per CDR3 protein, called by TCRdb with MiXCR from the 5' RACE reads. Among approximately 70,000 distinct CDR3 sequences listed, roughly 13% were seen once. The chain is built from TRBV24-1 and TRBJ1-3; D is unresolved. This TCR came from an adult who was a healthcare worker with PCR-confirmed SARS-CoV-2 infection or an uninfected control (not recorded which). Material for sequencing was whole blood. CDR3 DNA: TGTGCCACCAGTGATCCCGGAAACACCATATATTTT. The encoded protein is CATSDPGNTIYF.